The present TCR beta chain was sequenced within a study of blood T cells in healthy people across ages. V lost 0 bases and J lost 8; bases outside the gene matches: 10. The CDR3 runs 16 residues. Germline CDR1 and CDR2: MNHEY and SVGAGI. A J-beta primer mix and a sample-barcoded 5' primer were used in a second PCR of roughly 6 to 11 cycles. CDR3-containing paired-end reads numbering at least 2.5 million came from each sample. Via MiXCR, TCRdb re-called the 5' RACE reads, giving one row per CDR3 protein. The sample shows fewer than 2 million distinct CDR3 sequences, 39% of them seen only once. This clonotype was picked up a small number of times.

This chain uses TRBV6-5 with TRBJ2-1; TRBD1 matches 7 bases. The sequence was obtained from a human donor in good health. Sequences were obtained from blood. The CDR3 region is CASSYSPGQNVHEQFF. In nucleotides, the CDR3 is TGTGCCAGCAGTTACTCTCCGGGACAGAATGTCCATGAGCAGTTCTTC.